This T cell receptor (beta chain) was recorded in a study of blood T cell repertoires in COVID-19 (dated by TCRdb to 2020 to 2022). Background for the entire study: Samples covering the acute and convalescent phases of COVID-19 were provided by collaborators in the United States, Italy and Spain. The material from the prospective study consisted of cDNA or gDNA derived from T cells, B-cell-depleted T cells, or PBMCs. Deeply sampled blood TCRbeta repertoires from subjects exposed to, actively infected with, or recovered from COVID-19 were included in the dataset. A freely available public database, intended as a resource for researchers studying the immune response to SARS-CoV-2, is where the repertoires were released. The samples were drawn from two sources: the first 160 participants of the ongoing ImmuneRACE study, and fewer than 1,500 subjects contributed by 6 global collaborators. A de-identified subject ID, COVID-19 status, age in years and sex were almost always included in the sample metadata. Where available, HLA class I and class II types were taken from metadata supplied by the sample provider and were not determined by assay-based typing. What the research found in general, with its limitations: The amount of clinical and demographic metadata varied by source and participant and was provided uncurated.

A remark on this clone: The antigen it recognizes is unknown. Base qualities were left out, and no much larger clone turns up one base away.

The CDR3 has 12 amino acids, counting the end cysteine and phenylalanine. CDR3 DNA only is kept here, 36 bases in frame from base 1. V drops 4 bases and J drops 0 bases, leaving 4 bases in between. Participants in the prospective study were enrolled through a virtual design, were aged about 18 to 89 years, and lived in 20 to 30 United States geographic areas. To assign participants to cohorts, the prospective study relied on clinical history that participants themselves reported in a screening survey and a study questionnaire. Exposed participants had been in contact with someone with a PCR-confirmed or clinician-diagnosed COVID-19 case within 2 weeks of study entry. In the prospective study, whole blood, serum and a nasopharyngeal or oropharyngeal swab were collected from each participant by mobile phlebotomists. Additional blood draws and questionnaires over a roughly two-month period could optionally be provided by prospective study participants. Before DNA extraction, prospective study blood samples were shipped either frozen or at room temperature.

TCRbeta CDR3 regions were amplified from genomic DNA by means of the immunoSEQ Assay, a bias-controlled multiplex PCR. Processing in the source paper ran as follows. The number of nucleated cells in each sample was estimated from the amplification of reference gene primers within the assay. Sequence reads were collapsed and filtered to measure the absolute abundance of every unique TCRbeta CDR3 rearrangement. For each sample, productive Simpson clonality was calculated by taking the square root of Simpson's diversity index across productive rearrangements. TCRdb took over this immuneACCESS table, retaining in-frame rearrangements with V and J assigned. Such tables are incomplete; in checked studies, under half of the missing clones stem from an unresolved V gene, and the remainder is unexplained. V and J calls and clone size are given by that table; D and trimming were obtained from the DNA. The sample has approximately 250,000 clones on record, about 90% of them singletons. 3.1% of the sample comes from the top ten.

This chain joins TRBV12-3 or TRBV12-4 to TRBJ2-7; no D gene call is confident. The TCR comes from a middle-aged woman who had been exposed to COVID-19. Sample: PBMCs or T cells enriched from blood (not recorded which). The CDR3 amino acid sequence is: CASSWSSYEQYF. The bases are TGTGCCAGCAGTTGGAGCTCCTACGAGCAGTACTTC.